These 8 T cell receptor beta chains share one sample of origin, sequenced in a study of naive and memory T cell subsets. The SP2 primer and nested alpha and beta constant region primers amplified ligated cDNA in four rounds. TCRdb processed the 5' RACE reads anew with MiXCR; each CDR3 protein has one entry. The data show about 48,000 distinct CDR3 sequences, around 5% seen once. The library had UMIs added by 3' ligation of an oligonucleotide to TCR cDNA. These receptors were collected from a female donor in good health.

There are many counts of this clonotype. This chain joins TRBV6-5 and TRBJ2-7, with 11 bases aligning to TRBD2. The CDR3 spans 15 residues. The V gene end was trimmed by 5 bases and the J gene end by 5 bases; junction bases not matched to a gene: 8. Germline V gives CDR1 MNHEY, CDR2 SVGAGI. The CDR3 region is CASSRTTSGIDEQYF. The CDR3 DNA is TGTGCCAGCAGTCGAACGACTAGCGGGATCGACGAGCAGTACTTC.

This clonotype was observed many times. As DNA, the CDR3 is TGCAGCGTCCTACAGGGAACGACCTTGAACACTGAAGCTTTCTTT. It codes for CSVLQGTTLNTEAFF. The J gene is TRBJ1-1, the V gene TRBV29-1; tentative D call: TRBD1 (6 bases). Trimming took 6 bases from V and 0 from J, leaving 17 bases between them. The CDR3 loop spans 15 amino acids. Germline V gene sequence: CDR1 SQVTM, CDR2 ANQGSEA.

The chain combines TRBV2 with TRBJ1-6; TRBD1 might be the D (5 bases). Trimming took 6 bases from V and 8 from J, leaving 23 bases between them. CDR1 is SNHLY, CDR2 FYNNEI, per germline. This CDR3 is built from 17 residues. CDR3 sequence: CASRPSGRGIWDSPLHF. The CDR3 DNA follows: TGTGCCAGCAGGCCCTCGGGGCGGGGTATATGGGATTCACCCCTCCACTTT. Together with reference TRBV2 and TRBJ1-6, the CDR3 gives the full variable domain: EPEVTQTPSHQVTQMGQEVILRCVPISNHLYFYWYRQILGQKVEFLVSFYNNEISEKSEIFDDQFSVERPDGSNFTLKIRSTKLEDSAMYFCASRPSGRGIWDSPLHFGNGTRLTVT.

This clonotype showed up many times. The gene calls are TRBV6-5 and TRBJ1-4, with a weak D call TRBD1 (5 bases). This CDR3 comprises 16 residues. The germline V gene encodes CDR1 MNHEY and CDR2 SVGAGI. V lost 1 base and J lost 3, with 12 bases in between. For the CDR3, the DNA is TGTGCCAGCAGTTACTATTTTTCAGGGCCTAATGAAAAACTGTTTTTT. Its protein is CASSYYFSGPNEKLFF.

With respect to this clonotype: A much larger clone differs from this one at a single base, so this may be a read error. The rearrangement links TRBV28 to TRBJ2-3, with D possibly called TRBD1 or TRBD2 (6 bases each). The CDR3 covers 17 residues. Germline assignment: CDR1 MDHEN and CDR2 SYDVKM. The ends were cut back, 8 bases at V and 2 bases at J, with 23 bases in the middle. The CDR3 bases are TGTGCCAGCGGGCCTTCTGCCGGGGGCGGATACACAGATACGCAGTATTTT. Its protein product is CASGPSAGGGYTDTQYF.

This clonotype was seen many times. This sequence joins TRBV6-2 or TRBV6-3 and TRBJ2-7; a possible D gene is TRBD1 (5 bases). Germline CDR1 is MNHEY and CDR2 is SVGEGT. The CDR3 has 14 amino acids. Trimming stripped 8 bases from V and 0 bases from J, with 14 bases between. This CDR3 is CASHWAGLSYEQYF. In nucleotides, the CDR3 is TGTGCCAGCCATTGGGCAGGGCTCTCCTACGAGCAGTACTTC.

The CDR3 sequence: CASSPGGGARGYTF. For the CDR3, the DNA is TGTGCCAGCAGCCCCGGGGGGGGGGCGCGAGGCTACACCTTC. The rearrangement uses TRBV27 and TRBJ1-2, with D possibly TRBD1 on 6 matching bases. Trimming took off 6 bases at V and 8 bases at J, with 19 bases between the two ends. The CDR3 extends over 14 amino acids. Germline loops: CDR1 MNHEY, CDR2 SMNVEV (reference sequence).

In this sample, this clonotype turned up many times. The chain links TRBV9 to TRBJ2-3; unclear D gene. Germline CDR1 and CDR2: SGDLS and YYNGEE. The V end lost 4 bases, the J end lost 9 bases, and 12 bases lay between the germline ends. The CDR3 loop spans 12 amino acids. The CDR3 nucleotides read TGTGCCAGCAGCCCTCGAGGTGAAACGCAGTATTTT. Its translation is CASSPRGETQYF.